This TCR beta chain was identified in a study of blood T cell repertoires in COVID-19. Generated by immunoSEQ multiplex PCR, the TCRdb table keeps only in-frame clones and is missing some. The data contain roughly 200,000 clones, roughly 90% of them seen just once; the ten biggest clones take up around 2%. What the recovered Cohort 3 donors had was two negative PCRs, clearance, or symptom resolution. The sample was PBMCs or T cells enriched from blood (not recorded which). This clonotype was obtained from a woman in her thirties who had recovered from COVID-19.

The CDR3 sequence: CASSLDSNTEAFF. The CDR3 bases are TGTGCCAGCAGCCTGGACAGTAACACTGAAGCTTTCTTT. The chain combines TRBV7-9 with TRBJ1-1, with D possibly TRBD1 on 6 matching bases. This CDR3 contains 13 residues. Germline CDR1 reads SEHNR; CDR2 reads FQNEAQ (reference sequence). V was pared by 5 bases and J by 2 bases, with 9 bases between.